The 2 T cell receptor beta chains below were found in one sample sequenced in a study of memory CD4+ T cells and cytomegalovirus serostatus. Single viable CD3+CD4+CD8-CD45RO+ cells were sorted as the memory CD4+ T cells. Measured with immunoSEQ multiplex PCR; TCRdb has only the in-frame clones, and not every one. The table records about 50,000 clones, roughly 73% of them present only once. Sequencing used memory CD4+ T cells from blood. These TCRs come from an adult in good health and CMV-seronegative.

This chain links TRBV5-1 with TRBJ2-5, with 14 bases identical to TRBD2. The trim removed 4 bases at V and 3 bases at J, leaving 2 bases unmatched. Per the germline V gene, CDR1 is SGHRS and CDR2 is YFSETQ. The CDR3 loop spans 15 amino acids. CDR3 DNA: TGCGCCAGCAGCACGACTAGCGGGGGGGAAGAGACCCAGTACTTC. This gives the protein CASSTTSGGEETQYF.

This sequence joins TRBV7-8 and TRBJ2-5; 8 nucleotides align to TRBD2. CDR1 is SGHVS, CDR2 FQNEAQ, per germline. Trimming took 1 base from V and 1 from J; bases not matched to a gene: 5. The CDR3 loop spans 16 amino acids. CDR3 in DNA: TGTGCCAGCAGCTTAGGGGCCAGCGGGGGCCAAGAGACCCAGTACTTC. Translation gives CASSLGASGGQETQYF. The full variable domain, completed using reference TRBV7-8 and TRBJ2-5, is GAGVSQSPRYKVAKRGQDVALRCDPISGHVSLFWYQQALGQGPEFLTYFQNEAQLDKSGLPSDRFFAERPEGSVSTLKIQRTQQEDSAVYLCASSLGASGGQETQYFGPGTRLLVL.